These T cell receptor beta chains were read from a single sample in a study of beta chain features in type 1 diabetes. The protocol was immunoSEQ multiplex PCR, while the TCRdb copy is restricted to in-frame clones and leaves out a portion. This sample yields approximately 250,000 clones, of which roughly 10% are seen a single time; around 0.017% belongs to the top ten. Sequenced sample: naive CD4+ T cells from blood. Source of these receptors: a young man with type 1 diabetes. Both conserved end residues are part of each CDR3. The order of the fields is D gene, clone size, V gene, J gene, CDR3 DNA, CDR3 protein. D genes are given only for firm matches. Where a row states a size, it is once, few, many or the class of an expanded clone; other rows omit it.

D: -
size: few
V: TRBV29-1
J: TRBJ2-1
DNA: TGCAGCGTCAGAACGGGGTACAATGAGCAGTTCTTC
CDR3: CSVRTGYNEQFF

D: -
size: few
V: TRBV29-1
J: TRBJ1-6
DNA: TGCAGCGTTGAATCCTGTCGGGATGGTTCACCCCTCCACTTT
CDR3: CSVESCRDGSPLHF

D: TRBD2
size: -
V: TRBV7-3
J: TRBJ2-1
DNA: TGTGCCAGCAGCTTAATGGGACTAGCCGATGAGCAGTTCTTC
CDR3: CASSLMGLADEQFF

D: TRBD2
size: few
V: TRBV29-1
J: TRBJ2-3
DNA: TGCAGCTTTACCGGGGGGTCAGATACGCAGTATTTT
CDR3: CSFTGGSDTQYF

D: TRBD1
size: -
V: TRBV9
J: TRBJ1-5
DNA: TGTGCCAGCAGCGTGGCAGGGGGCGGAGGACAGCCCCAGCATTTT
CDR3: CASSVAGGGGQPQHF

D: TRBD1
size: few
V: TRBV11-2
J: TRBJ1-4
DNA: TGTGCCACCGTGGACAGGGGGGCAAAAGATGAAAAACTGTTTTTT
CDR3: CATVDRGAKDEKLFF

D: TRBD1
size: few
V: TRBV9
J: TRBJ1-1
DNA: TGTGCCAGCAGCGTAGCGGGACAGGGTTTTGAAGCTTTCTTT
CDR3: CASSVAGQGFEAFF

D: -
size: few
V: TRBV30
J: TRBJ1-2
DNA: TGTGCCTGGAGTGTACCGGGGGGCTACACCTTC
CDR3: CAWSVPGGYTF

D: -
size: -
V: TRBV2
J: TRBJ1-2
DNA: TGTGCCAGCAGTGTGGGACAACTTTTCGGTGGCTACACCTTC
CDR3: CASSVGQLFGGYTF

D: TRBD1
size: few
V: TRBV5-1
J: TRBJ2-7
DNA: TGCGCCAGCAGCCTTCGGACAGGCGCCGACGAGCAGTACTTC
CDR3: CASSLRTGADEQYF

D: TRBD2
size: -
V: TRBV4-2
J: TRBJ2-3
DNA: TGTGCCAGCAGCCGGACTAGCGGGGGGATTCGGGATACGCAGTATTTT
CDR3: CASSRTSGGIRDTQYF

D: -
size: few
V: TRBV7-7
J: TRBJ2-2
DNA: TGTGCTAGCAGCTCCCAGGGGAGCGGGGAGCTGTTTTTT
CDR3: CASSSQGSGELFF

D: -
size: -
V: TRBV7-3
J: TRBJ2-2
DNA: TGTGCCAGCAGCCCGACAGCCGTCACCGGGGAGCTGTTTTTT
CDR3: CASSPTAVTGELFF

D: -
size: -
V: TRBV7-2
J: TRBJ1-6
DNA: TGTGCCAGCAGCTTACATACAGGGAAGTTTTTGGCACCCCTCCACTTT
CDR3: CASSLHTGKFLAPLHF

D: TRBD1
size: few
V: TRBV15
J: TRBJ2-1
DNA: TGTGCCACCAGCGGAAAACGGTCCGGGACAGGGCCGGTCTACAATGAGCAGTTCTTC
CDR3: CATSGKRSGTGPVYNEQFF

D: -
size: few
V: TRBV25-1
J: TRBJ2-6
DNA: TGTGCCAGCAGTGAATTCCCAGGGGCTTCCTCTGGGGCCAACGTCCTGACTTTC
CDR3: CASSEFPGASSGANVLTF

D: TRBD1
size: few
V: TRBV5-4
J: TRBJ1-6
DNA: TGTGCCAGCAGCGTATATGGAGGGGGCGAGGGTAATTCACCCCTCCACTTT
CDR3: CASSVYGGGEGNSPLHF

D: TRBD2
size: -
V: TRBV5-1
J: TRBJ2-5
DNA: TGCGCCAGCAGCCAGTCTAGCGGGGTGAAGACCCAGTACTTC
CDR3: CASSQSSGVKTQYF

D: -
size: -
V: TRBV20-1
J: TRBJ1-1
DNA: TGCAGTGCTAGAAGAAGCCCTGAAGCTTTCTTT
CDR3: CSARRSPEAFF

D: TRBD1
size: -
V: TRBV7-9
J: TRBJ1-2
DNA: TGTGCCAGCACCACGGAAGGACAGGGCCATGGCTACACCTTC
CDR3: CASTTEGQGHGYTF